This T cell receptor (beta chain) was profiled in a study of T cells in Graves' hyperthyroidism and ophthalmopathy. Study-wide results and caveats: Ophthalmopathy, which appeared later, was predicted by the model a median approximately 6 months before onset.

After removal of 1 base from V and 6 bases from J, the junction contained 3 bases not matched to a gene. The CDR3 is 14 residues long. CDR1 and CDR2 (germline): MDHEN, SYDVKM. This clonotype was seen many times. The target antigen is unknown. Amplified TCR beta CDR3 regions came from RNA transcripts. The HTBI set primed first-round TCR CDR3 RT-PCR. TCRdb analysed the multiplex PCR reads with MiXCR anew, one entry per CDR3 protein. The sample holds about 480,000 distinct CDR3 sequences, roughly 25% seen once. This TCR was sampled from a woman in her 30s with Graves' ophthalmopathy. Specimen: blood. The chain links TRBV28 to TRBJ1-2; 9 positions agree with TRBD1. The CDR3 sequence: CASSLLGTGHGYTF. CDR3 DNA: TGTGCCAGCAGTTTATTGGGGACAGGGCATGGCTACACCTTC.